The text below deals with one TCR beta chain. The authors' processing: Out-of-frame sequences were removed, leaving 2,204,828 distinct TCRbeta sequences. The data were produced by immunoSEQ multiplex PCR, yet TCRdb's version contains in-frame clones alone and is incomplete. For V, J and clone size, that table is used; D and trimming come from the DNA. The table includes fewer than 50,000 clones, 79% detected once. The data originate from a study of memory CD4+ T cells and cytomegalovirus serostatus. Study-level information: Of the healthy Belgian adults, fewer than 10 were CMV seropositive and around 22 seronegative.

The sort gate was single viable CD3+CD4+CD8-CD45RO+ cells for memory CD4+ T cells. CMV serostatus came from serum IgG against pp150, pp28, p38, p52. The CDR3 has 14 residues. Per germline, CDR1 SGHTA and CDR2 FQGNSA. V gave up 5 bases and J gave up 4 bases, with 14 bases separating them. The clonotype comes from an adult in good health and CMV-seropositive. Material: memory CD4+ T cells from blood. The chain is built from TRBV7-2 and TRBJ1-1, with D maybe TRBD1 (5 bases). The CDR3 protein is CASSARQSATEAFF. The CDR3 DNA reads TGTGCCAGCAGCGCCCGACAGTCAGCCACTGAAGCTTTCTTT. Based on the CDR3 plus reference TRBV7-2 and TRBJ1-1, the full variable domain is GAGVSQSPSNKVTEKGKDVELRCDPISGHTALYWYRQSLGQGLEFLIYFQGNSAPDKSGLPSDRFSAERTGGSVSTLTIQRTQQEDSAVYLCASSARQSATEAFFGQGTRLTVV.